The 17 T cell receptor beta chains below all came from one sample that was sequenced in a study of T-cell reconstitution after alpha-beta-depleted transplantation in children. For TCRbeta, the library was prepared with unique molecular identifiers. TCRdb ran MiXCR on the PCR reads and lists one entry per CDR3 protein. The sample lists roughly 420,000 distinct CDR3 sequences; roughly 17% were seen once. This sample comprised PBMCs, mostly from graft donor cells, obtained 360 days after TCRalphabeta/CD19-depleted stem cell transplant. The receptor set was obtained from a boy under three years old who had a stem cell transplant for Wiskott-Aldrich syndrome, so the T cells may come from the graft donor.

The chain couples TRBV25-1 to TRBJ1-2; D is uncertain. V lost 2 bases, J lost 4 bases, and 5 bases lay in between. The CDR3 loop spans 12 amino acids. Germline V gene lookup returns CDR1 MGHDK and CDR2 SYGVNS. In nucleotides, the CDR3 is TGTGCCAGCAGTGAAAACAGCTATGGCTACACCTTC. Residues: CASSENSYGYTF.

CDR3: CAWSRSGRFTGELFF. The DNA of the CDR3 is TGTGCCTGGAGTAGAAGCGGGAGATTCACCGGGGAGCTGTTTTTT. The chain combines TRBV30 with TRBJ2-2, with 8 bases that match TRBD2. V was clipped by 2 bases and J by 4 bases; unmatched bases: 6. This CDR3 contains 15 residues. CDR1 is GTSNPN, CDR2 SVGIG, per germline (reference sequence).

The chain carries TRBV6-1 and TRBJ2-1; tentatively, D is TRBD2 (6 bases). V lost 8 bases and J lost 7, with 15 bases in between. CDR1 and CDR2 from the germline V gene are MNHNS and SASEGT. The CDR3 has 13 residues. Here the CDR3 reads CASGLWEANEQFF. Written as DNA, the CDR3 is TGTGCCAGCGGACTCTGGGAGGCGAATGAGCAGTTCTTC.

V is TRBV5-6 and J is TRBJ2-7; D possibly corresponds to TRBD2 (7 bases). The CDR3 spans 14 residues. The V and J ends lost 5 bases and 2 bases respectively, with 14 bases between them. Per germline, CDR1 SGHDT and CDR2 YYEEEE. CDR3 nucleotides: TGTGCCAGCAGTCCCCGGGGGGCCCCCTACGAGCAGTACTTC. Residues: CASSPRGAPYEQYF.

The chain combines TRBV12-3 or TRBV12-4 with TRBJ2-6; no definite D call. V lost 3 bases and J lost 4, with 10 bases in between. This CDR3 region has 15 residues. The CDR3 sequence: CASSLGPQGANVLTF. CDR3 sequence (DNA): TGTGCCAGCAGTTTGGGTCCGCAGGGGGCCAACGTCCTGACTTTC.

This sequence joins TRBV5-1 and TRBJ2-7; a possible D gene is TRBD2 (6 bases). Germline V CDR1 and CDR2: SGHRS, YFSETQ. The CDR3 extends over 14 amino acids. V dropped 6 bases and J dropped 7 bases, with 20 bases sitting between them. CDR3 sequence reads: CASTPNLLAGEQYF. In DNA, the CDR3 is TGCGCCAGCACTCCAAACCTTCTCGCGGGAGAGCAGTACTTC.

V usage is TRBV5-6 and J usage is TRBJ2-3, with 7 positions matching TRBD1. The V gene end was trimmed by 4 bases and the J gene end by 5 bases; junction bases not matched to a gene: 10. CDR1 is SGHDT and CDR2 is YYEEEE in the germline V gene. This CDR3 comprises 15 residues. The CDR3 DNA is TGTGCCAGCAGCCCGACAGGGTGGGGGCAAGATACGCAGTATTTT. Amino acids: CASSPTGWGQDTQYF.

The rearrangement joins TRBV6-5 to TRBJ2-6, with TRBD2 identical over 11 bases. The CDR3 has 19 residues. Unmatched junction bases numbered 5, after V lost 1 base and J lost 0 bases. Germline loops: CDR1 MNHEY, CDR2 SVGAGI. CDR3 sequence reads: CASSYFSSGGSSGANVLTF. CDR3 bases: TGTGCCAGCAGTTACTTCTCTAGCGGGGGGAGCTCTGGGGCCAACGTCCTGACTTTC.

The CDR3 reads CASSLCSACSYNEQFF. In nucleotides, the CDR3 is TGTGCCAGCAGCTTATGCTCTGCGTGCTCCTACAATGAGCAGTTCTTC. The rearrangement uses TRBV7-9 and TRBJ2-1, with unresolved D. Deletions cut 2 bases from V and 0 bases from J, with 11 bases between. Germline V gives CDR1 SEHNR, CDR2 FQNEAQ (reference sequence). The CDR3 has 16 residues.

The J gene is TRBJ2-1, the V gene TRBV7-2; D gene uncertain. Trimming cost V 6 bases and J 10 bases, with 13 bases left between them. CDR1 is SGHTA, CDR2 FQGNSA, per germline. The CDR3 has 12 residues. The CDR3 loop is CASSHPSEEQFF. The DNA of the CDR3 is TGTGCCAGCAGTCATCCCTCTGAGGAGCAGTTCTTC.

In this sample, this clonotype turned up many times. The gene calls are TRBV12-3 or TRBV12-4 and TRBJ1-1, with D possibly matching TRBD1 (6 bases). The V end was cut by 6 bases, the J end by 8 bases, with 16 bases between. CDR3 length equals 13 residues. The CDR3 sequence is CASSPGAYMEAFF. CDR3 sequence (DNA): TGTGCCAGCAGCCCGGGGGCCTATATGGAAGCTTTCTTT.

This clonotype was seen only a few times. The V and J genes are TRBV5-1 and TRBJ2-3, with 7 bases identical to TRBD2. The V and J ends lost 4 bases and 2 bases, in that order; junction bases with no gene match: 10. The CDR3 totals 16 residues. Germline values: CDR1 SGHRS, CDR2 YFSETQ. CDR3 region: CASSLGLEAHTDTQYF. The CDR3 DNA follows: TGCGCCAGCAGCCTTGGACTAGAGGCGCACACAGATACGCAGTATTTT. Full variable domain (outside the CDR3, taken from reference TRBV5-1 and TRBJ2-3): KAGVTQTPRYLIKTRGQQVTLSCSPISGHRSVSWYQQTPGQGLQFLFEYFSETQRNKGNFPGRFSGRQFSNSRSEMNVSTLELGDSALYLCASSLGLEAHTDTQYFGPGTRLTVL.

The DNA of the CDR3 is TGTGCCAGCAGTTTCGGTGGGACAGAACTAACCTACGAGCAGTACTTC. It codes for CASSFGGTELTYEQYF. This chain connects TRBV12-3 or TRBV12-4 to TRBJ2-7; TRBD1 aligns across 7 bases. V was pared by 3 bases and J by 2 bases, with 10 bases of the junction left unmatched. The CDR3 length is 16 residues.

This clonotype was counted ten times or more. The V call is TRBV6-2 or TRBV6-3, the J call TRBJ2-7, with D possibly matching TRBD2 (6 bases). The V end lost 4 bases, the J end lost 5 bases, and 15 bases lay between the germline ends. The CDR3 sequence is 14 residues long. Germline CDR1 MNHEY, CDR2 SVGEGT. In nucleotides, the CDR3 is TGTGCCAGCAGTTTAAGGAGGGATTTAAACGAGCAGTACTTC. This sequence encodes CASSLRRDLNEQYF.

The chain carries TRBV5-1 and TRBJ2-1, with D possibly being TRBD1 (6 bases). This CDR3 has 16 residues. Germline V gene sequence: CDR1 SGHRS, CDR2 YFSETQ. V was pared by 3 bases and J by 3 bases, with 16 bases between. CDR3 in DNA: TGCGCCAGCAGCTCCCCGAGGGGGAGTGTCTACAATGAGCAGTTCTTC. Translating gives CASSSPRGSVYNEQFF. Variable domain in full (rest from reference TRBV5-1 and TRBJ2-1): KAGVTQTPRYLIKTRGQQVTLSCSPISGHRSVSWYQQTPGQGLQFLFEYFSETQRNKGNFPGRFSGRQFSNSRSEMNVSTLELGDSALYLCASSSPRGSVYNEQFFGPGTRLTVL.

This clonotype was counted between two and nine times. The V gene is TRBV27, the J gene TRBJ2-7, with 9 bases fitting TRBD2. V lost 3 bases and J lost 5; bases outside the gene matches: 5. This CDR3 spans 14 amino acids. CDR1 and CDR2 from the germline V gene are MNHEY and SMNVEV (reference sequence). Written as DNA, the CDR3 is TGTGCCAGCAGTTTCGGGGTAGCGGGGGACGAGCAGTACTTC. Its protein product is CASSFGVAGDEQYF.

There are a few counts of this clonotype. The gene calls are TRBV7-9 and TRBJ2-7, with D possibly matching TRBD2 (6 bases). Germline lookup yields CDR1 SEHNR and CDR2 FQNEAQ (reference sequence). The CDR3 has 16 amino acids. V lost 2 bases and J lost 3, with 17 bases in between. In DNA, the CDR3 is TGTGCCAGCAGCTTACGTCCTAGCGAGAGGTTCTACGAGCAGTACTTC. Its protein is CASSLRPSERFYEQYF. Full variable domain (remainder filled in from reference TRBV7-9 and TRBJ2-7): DTGVSQNPRHKITKRGQNVTFRCDPISEHNRLYWYRQTLGQGPEFLTYFQNEAQLEKSRLLSDRFSAERPKGSFSTLEIQRTEQGDSAMYLCASSLRPSERFYEQYFGPGTRLTVT.